The 13 T cell receptor beta chains below were found in one sample sequenced in a study of blood T cells in healthy people across ages. With a J-beta primer mix and a sample-barcoded 5' primer, a second PCR ran about 7 to 11 cycles. TCRdb independently ran MiXCR on the 5' RACE reads; one entry per CDR3 protein. The sample includes about 1.6 million distinct CDR3 sequences, about 31% of them seen just once. Sequenced sample: blood. The receptors derive from a woman aged 25 to 39 in good health.

This rearrangement joins TRBV6-2 or TRBV6-3 to TRBJ2-7, with 7 bases matching TRBD1. V shed 3 bases and J 2 bases; nucleotides not matched to a gene: 13. CDR3 length: 17 amino acids. Per germline, CDR1 MNHEY and CDR2 SVGEGT. DNA for the CDR3: TGTGCCAGCAGTTATCTCGAGACAGGGAGATCTGCCTACGAGCAGTACTTC. Its protein product is CASSYLETGRSAYEQYF.

As for this clonotype: Its ends do not fully match the called genes, so a read error is possible. V usage is TRBV7-3 and J usage is TRBJ2-3; D remains unclear. CDR1 and CDR2 from the germline V gene are SGHTA and FQGTGA. The CDR3 runs 12 residues. The CDR3: CAGSRPCDTQYF. The CDR3 DNA is TGTGCCGGCAGCCGACCTTGCGATACGCAGTATTTT.

This clonotype came up a few times. In nucleotides, the CDR3 is TGCAGCGTTGAGGAAGGGTTTGGCCAGCCCCAGCATTTT. Its translation: CSVEEGFGQPQHF. The chain employs TRBV29-1 and TRBJ1-5; D unclear. Germline values: CDR1 SQVTM, CDR2 ANQGSEA. V was cut by 3 bases and J by 7 bases, with 13 bases left in between. This CDR3 spans 13 amino acids.

The chain recombines TRBV2 with TRBJ1-6; no clear D. The length of the CDR3 is 11 residues. V was shortened by 3 bases and J by 14 bases, with 8 bases between the two germline ends. Per the germline V gene, CDR1 is SNHLY and CDR2 is FYNNEI. This CDR3 is CASSDIGTLHF. The CDR3, as DNA: TGTGCCAGCAGTGACATAGGGACCCTCCACTTT.

CDR3 bases: TGTGCCAGCAGTGCCCGGACTAGCGGGGGGGCCTCGGGAGATACGCAGTATTTT. Protein product: CASSARTSGGASGDTQYF. The J gene is TRBJ2-3, the V gene TRBV2; TRBD2 matches at 15 bases. The CDR3 length is 18 residues. Trimming at V came to 4 bases and at J to 5 bases, leaving 10 bases not matched to a gene. Per germline, CDR1 SNHLY and CDR2 FYNNEI.

The chain recombines TRBV20-1 with TRBJ2-5; D is undetermined. Trimming took 0 bases from V and 2 from J, leaving 19 bases between them. The length of the CDR3 is 17 residues. Germline CDR1 DFQATT, CDR2 SNEGSKA (reference sequence). The CDR3 reads CSARDLESYEYQETQYF. The CDR3 DNA sequence: TGCAGTGCTAGAGATCTCGAAAGCTACGAATATCAAGAGACCCAGTACTTC.

At least ten counts were recorded for this clonotype. The J gene is TRBJ2-7, the V gene TRBV5-1, with a weak D call TRBD1 (5 bases). This CDR3 has 14 amino acids. Germline V gene lookup returns CDR1 SGHRS and CDR2 YFSETQ. The germline V and J ends were trimmed by 0 bases and 4 bases, with 11 bases remaining between them. The CDR3 protein is CASSLGGREYEQYF. The CDR3, as DNA: TGCGCCAGCAGCTTGGGGGGCCGAGAATACGAGCAGTACTTC.

This clonotype was detected only a few times. The chain carries TRBV3-1 and TRBJ2-1; D assignment may be TRBD1 or TRBD2 (5 bases each). Germline assignment: CDR1 LGHDT and CDR2 YNNKEL (reference sequence). CDR3 length: 13 residues. The V end was cut by 1 base, the J end by 9 bases, with 10 bases between. CDR3 nucleotides: TGTGCCAGCAGCCAAGGACGGGGCGGTGAGCAGTTCTTC. It codes for CASSQGRGGEQFF.

The V gene is TRBV27, the J gene TRBJ2-7; 7 bases match TRBD1. V lost 4 bases to trimming and J lost 2 bases; unmatched junction nucleotides: 11. Looked up from germline, CDR1 is MNHEY and CDR2 is SMNVEV (reference sequence). The CDR3 is 16 residues long. The CDR3 reads CASSWSTGTAPYEQYF. The CDR3 DNA reads as TGTGCCAGCAGTTGGTCTACCGGGACAGCTCCCTACGAGCAGTACTTC.

This clonotype was observed at least ten times. The chain joins TRBV29-1 to TRBJ1-2, with no clear D. The V and J ends lost 3 bases and 4 bases respectively, with 3 bases between them. The germline V gene has CDR1 SQVTM and CDR2 ANQGSEA. The length of the CDR3 is 10 residues. In nucleotides, the CDR3 is TGCAGCGTTGAGTCCTATGGCTACACCTTC. It yields the protein CSVESYGYTF. Full variable domain (rest looked up from reference TRBV29-1 and TRBJ1-2): SAVISQKPSRDICQRGTSLTIQCQVDSQVTMMFWYRQQPGQSLTLIATANQGSEATYESGFVIDKFPISRPNLTFSTLTVSNMSPEDSSIYLCSVESYGYTFGSGTRLTVV.

The gene calls are TRBV7-8 and TRBJ1-1; D gene ambiguous. This CDR3 spans 16 amino acids. CDR1 is SGHVS and CDR2 is FQNEAQ in the germline V gene. The V end was cut by 2 bases, the J end by 3 bases, with 16 bases between. The CDR3 protein is CASSLSSWIPDTEAFF. CDR3 coding DNA: TGTGCCAGCAGCTTAAGTTCTTGGATTCCGGACACTGAAGCTTTCTTT.

The table lists this clonotype with a few counts. The chain employs TRBV4-1 and TRBJ2-5; D unclear. From germline, CDR1 is MGHRA and CDR2 YSYEKL. The CDR3 has 15 amino acids. Trimming left V 1 base short and J 2 bases short, with 11 bases between. The CDR3 region is CASSQGTARQETQYF. The CDR3 DNA reads TGCGCCAGCAGCCAAGGTACAGCAAGACAAGAGACCCAGTACTTC.

In its sample, this clonotype was seen once. With a much larger clone just one base away, this may be a read error. The gene calls are TRBV2 and TRBJ1-6, with D possibly TRBD1 on 5 matching bases. The CDR3 covers 15 residues. V was shortened by 5 bases and J by 7 bases, with 15 bases between the two germline ends. CDR1 SNHLY and CDR2 FYNNEI come from the germline V gene. CDR3 protein: CASSSGENRNSPLHF. The CDR3 DNA is TGTGCCAGCAGTAGCGGGGAGAACAGGAATTCACCCCTCCACTTT.